The sequence of this T cell receptor (beta chain) was determined in a study of shared clonotypes between healthy human individuals. The study's findings and limits: Among donors, clonotype sharing was expected to be affected by sequencing depth.

The V gene lost 3 bases and the J gene lost 0 bases, with 15 bases spanning the gap. The length of the CDR3 is 16 residues. Germline lookup yields CDR1 KGHSH and CDR2 LQKENI. With regard to this clone: No antigen is known for it.

The study ran the assay at deep level. The assay was immunoSEQ multiplex PCR, and TCRdb's table has in-frame clones only and misses some. Of more than 2 million clones in the sample, 90% to 96% were seen once. The genes are TRBV18 and TRBJ2-7; a possible D gene is TRBD1 (5 bases). Sample: naive CD4+ T cells sorted from blood. This sample's subset: CD45RA+ positively selected. This clonotype was sampled from a young man in good health. This CDR3 is CASSPRGAASSYEQYF. The CDR3 region has the DNA TGTGCCAGCTCACCGCGTGGGGCAGCGAGCTCCTACGAGCAGTACTTC.